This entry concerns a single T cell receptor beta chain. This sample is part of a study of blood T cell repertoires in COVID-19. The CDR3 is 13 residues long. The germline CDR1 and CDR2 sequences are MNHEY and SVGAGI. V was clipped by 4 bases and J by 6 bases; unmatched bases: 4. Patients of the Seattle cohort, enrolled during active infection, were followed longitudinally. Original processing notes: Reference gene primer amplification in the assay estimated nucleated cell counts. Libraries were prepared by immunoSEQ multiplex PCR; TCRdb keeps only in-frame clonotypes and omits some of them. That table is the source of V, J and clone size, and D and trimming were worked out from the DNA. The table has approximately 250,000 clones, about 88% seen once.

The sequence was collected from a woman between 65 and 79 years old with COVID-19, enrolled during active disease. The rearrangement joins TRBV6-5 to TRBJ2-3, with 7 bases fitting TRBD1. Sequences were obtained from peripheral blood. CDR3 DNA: TGTGCCAGCAGTTTGACAGGGTCCGATACGCAGTATTTT. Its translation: CASSLTGSDTQYF.